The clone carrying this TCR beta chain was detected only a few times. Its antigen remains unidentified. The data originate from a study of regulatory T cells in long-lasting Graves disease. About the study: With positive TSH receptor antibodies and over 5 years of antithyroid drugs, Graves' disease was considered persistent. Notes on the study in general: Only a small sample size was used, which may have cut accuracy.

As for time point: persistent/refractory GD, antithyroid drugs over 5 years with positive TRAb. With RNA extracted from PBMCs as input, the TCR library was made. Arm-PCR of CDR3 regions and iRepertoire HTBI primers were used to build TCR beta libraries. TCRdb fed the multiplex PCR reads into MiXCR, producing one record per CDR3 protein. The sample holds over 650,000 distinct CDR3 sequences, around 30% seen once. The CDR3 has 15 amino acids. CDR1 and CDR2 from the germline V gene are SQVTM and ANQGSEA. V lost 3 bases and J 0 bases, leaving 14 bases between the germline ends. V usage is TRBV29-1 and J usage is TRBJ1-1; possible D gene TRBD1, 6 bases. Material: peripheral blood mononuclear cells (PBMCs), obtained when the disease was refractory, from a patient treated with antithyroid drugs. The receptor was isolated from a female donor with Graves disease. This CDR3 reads CSVEGGAEMNTEAFF. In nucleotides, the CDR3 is TGCAGCGTTGAGGGGGGGGCAGAAATGAACACTGAAGCTTTCTTT. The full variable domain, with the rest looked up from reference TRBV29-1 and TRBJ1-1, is SAVISQKPSRDICQRGTSLTIQCQVDSQVTMMFWYRQQPGQSLTLIATANQGSEATYESGFVIDKFPISRPNLTFSTLTVSNMSPEDSSIYLCSVEGGAEMNTEAFFGQGTRLTVV.